This TCR beta chain is from a study of blood T cells in healthy people across ages. A second PCR, run for roughly 7 to 11 cycles, used a sample-barcoded 5' primer plus a J-beta primer mix. MiXCR was run by TCRdb on the 5' RACE reads, yielding one entry per CDR3 protein. This sample has roughly 800,000 distinct CDR3 sequences, with 20% to 30% found just once. The V end lost 0 bases, the J end lost 1 base, and 19 bases lay between the germline ends. In germline, CDR1 is LNHDA, CDR2 SQIVND (reference sequence). The CDR3 is 19 residues long. This clonotype was picked up a small number of times. These data were also reused for a study on T cells of mothers and their children. This second study says: Every mother supplied over 8 million TCR beta CDR3 reads and every child 2.5 million to 3.5 million.

Sequencing was carried out using blood. The sequence came from a boy between 10 and 17 years old in good health. This rearrangement joins TRBV19 to TRBJ2-1, with D tentatively TRBD2 (6 bases). The CDR3 reads CASSIEGGPRLGSYNEQFF. The CDR3 nucleotides are TGTGCCAGTAGTATAGAGGGGGGACCCCGACTGGGGTCCTACAATGAGCAGTTCTTC.